The entry that follows covers one T cell receptor (beta chain) sequence. The target antigen is unknown. Generated by immunoSEQ multiplex PCR, the TCRdb table keeps only in-frame clones and is missing some. The data show about 120,000 clones, more than 75% seen once. The source of the sample is a study of T cell responses to AZD1222 COVID-19 vaccine. Whole-study context: It was second doses at about 4 or about 12 weeks that were pooled.

Study results and limitations: The donor group comprised mostly white British people and more females; the analysis possibly underestimated clonal diversity. Researchers took repertoire samples only after the peak T cell response had come. Baseline serostatus was positive in only a handful of AZD1222 recipients.

With 5 bases removed from V and 12 bases from J, the gap between germline ends came to 11 bases. The CDR3 totals 12 residues. Germline V gene data show CDR1 as MDHEN and CDR2 as SYDVKM. This chain connects TRBV28 to TRBJ1-6; D is ambiguous. This TCR came from an adult in good health. Sequenced material: peripheral blood, taken on day 0 of AZD1222 vaccination. CDR3 amino acids: CASSPLGKPLHF. For the CDR3, the DNA is TGTGCCAGCAGTCCGTTAGGGAAACCCCTCCACTTT. Variable domain in full (rest from reference TRBV28 and TRBJ1-6): DVKVTQSSRYLVKRTGEKVFLECVQDMDHENMFWYRQDPGLGLRLIYFSYDVKMKEKGDIPEGYSVSREKKERFSLILESASTNQTSMYLCASSPLGKPLHFGNGTRLTVT.